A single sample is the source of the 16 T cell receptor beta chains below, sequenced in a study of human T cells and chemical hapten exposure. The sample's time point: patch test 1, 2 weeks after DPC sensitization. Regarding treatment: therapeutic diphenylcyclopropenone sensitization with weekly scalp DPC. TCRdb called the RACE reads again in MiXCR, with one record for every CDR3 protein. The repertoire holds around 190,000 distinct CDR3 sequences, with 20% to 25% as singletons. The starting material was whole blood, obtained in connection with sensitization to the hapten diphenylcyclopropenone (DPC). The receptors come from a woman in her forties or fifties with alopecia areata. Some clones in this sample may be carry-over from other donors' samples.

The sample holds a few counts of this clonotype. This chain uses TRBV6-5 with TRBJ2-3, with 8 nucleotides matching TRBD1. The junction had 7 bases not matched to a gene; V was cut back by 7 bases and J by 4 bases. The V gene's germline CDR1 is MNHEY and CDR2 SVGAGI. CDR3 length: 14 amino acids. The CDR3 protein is CASINQGASDTQYF. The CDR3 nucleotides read TGTGCCAGCATCAACCAGGGGGCTTCAGATACGCAGTATTTT.

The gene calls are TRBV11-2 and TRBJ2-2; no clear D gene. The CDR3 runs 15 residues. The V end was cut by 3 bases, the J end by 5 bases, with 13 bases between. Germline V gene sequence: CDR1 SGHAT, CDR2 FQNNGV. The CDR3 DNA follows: TGTGCCAGCAGCTTCGTGGCAGGAGATACCGGGGAGCTGTTTTTT. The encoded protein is CASSFVAGDTGELFF.

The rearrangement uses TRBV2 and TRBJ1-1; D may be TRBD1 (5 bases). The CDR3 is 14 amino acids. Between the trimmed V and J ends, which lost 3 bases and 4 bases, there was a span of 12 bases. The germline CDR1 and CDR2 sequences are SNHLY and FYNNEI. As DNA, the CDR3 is TGTGCCAGCAGTGAGCGGGGGGGGATCACTGAAGCTTTCTTT. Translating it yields CASSERGGITEAFF. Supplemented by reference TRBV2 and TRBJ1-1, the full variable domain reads EPEVTQTPSHQVTQMGQEVILRCVPISNHLYFYWYRQILGQKVEFLVSFYNNEISEKSEIFDDQFSVERPDGSNFTLKIRSTKLEDSAMYFCASSERGGITEAFFGQGTRLTVV.

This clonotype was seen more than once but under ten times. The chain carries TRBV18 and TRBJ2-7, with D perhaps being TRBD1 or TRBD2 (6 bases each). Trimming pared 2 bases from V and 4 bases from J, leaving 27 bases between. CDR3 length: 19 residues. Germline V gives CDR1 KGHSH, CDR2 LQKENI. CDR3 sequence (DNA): TGTGCCAGCTCACCATCGATGTATTCGGGGGACACTAATGGATACGAGCAGTACTTC. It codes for CASSPSMYSGDTNGYEQYF.

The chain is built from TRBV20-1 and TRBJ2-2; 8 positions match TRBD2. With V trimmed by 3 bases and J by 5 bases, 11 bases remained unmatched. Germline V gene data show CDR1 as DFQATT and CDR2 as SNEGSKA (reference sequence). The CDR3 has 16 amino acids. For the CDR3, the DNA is TGCAGTGCTAGGCCCAGCGGGAGTGTAGGGACCGGGGAGCTGTTTTTT. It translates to CSARPSGSVGTGELFF.

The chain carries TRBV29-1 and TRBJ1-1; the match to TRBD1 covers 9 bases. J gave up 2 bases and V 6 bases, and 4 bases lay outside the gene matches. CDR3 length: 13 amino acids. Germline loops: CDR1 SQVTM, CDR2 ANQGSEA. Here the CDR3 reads CSVVTGGNTEAFF. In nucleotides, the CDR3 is TGCAGCGTGGTGACAGGGGGAAACACTGAAGCTTTCTTT.

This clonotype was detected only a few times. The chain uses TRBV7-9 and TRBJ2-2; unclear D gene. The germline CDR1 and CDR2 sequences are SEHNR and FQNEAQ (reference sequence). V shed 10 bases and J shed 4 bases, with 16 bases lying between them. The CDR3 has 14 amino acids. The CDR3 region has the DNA TGTGCCACCGAAGTGATAGGTAGCACCGGGGAGCTGTTTTTT. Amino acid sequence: CATEVIGSTGELFF.

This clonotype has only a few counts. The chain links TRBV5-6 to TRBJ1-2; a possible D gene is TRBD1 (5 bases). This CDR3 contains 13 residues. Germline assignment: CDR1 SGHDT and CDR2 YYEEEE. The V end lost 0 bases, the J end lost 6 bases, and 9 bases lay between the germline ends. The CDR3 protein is CASSLVETDGYTF. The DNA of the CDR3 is TGTGCCAGCAGCTTGGTAGAGACAGATGGCTACACCTTC.

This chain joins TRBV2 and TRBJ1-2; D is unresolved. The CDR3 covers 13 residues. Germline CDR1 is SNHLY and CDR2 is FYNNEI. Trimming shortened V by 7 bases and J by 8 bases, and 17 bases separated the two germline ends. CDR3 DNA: TGTGCCAGCATGTGGAAAGGAGCCCGAGGCTACACCTTC. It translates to CASMWKGARGYTF.

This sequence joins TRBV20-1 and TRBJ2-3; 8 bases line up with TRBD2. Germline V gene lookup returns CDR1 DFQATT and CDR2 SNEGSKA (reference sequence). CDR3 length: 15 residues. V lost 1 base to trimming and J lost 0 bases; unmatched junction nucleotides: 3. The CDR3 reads CSARVSGSSTDTQYF. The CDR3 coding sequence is TGCAGTGCTAGAGTGAGCGGGAGCAGCACAGATACGCAGTATTTT.

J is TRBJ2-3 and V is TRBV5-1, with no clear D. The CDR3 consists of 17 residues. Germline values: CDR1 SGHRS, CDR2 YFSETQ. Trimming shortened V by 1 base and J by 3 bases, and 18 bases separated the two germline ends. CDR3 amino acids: CASSLNGLGSGTDTQYF. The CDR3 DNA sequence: TGCGCCAGCAGCTTGAACGGCTTAGGTTCTGGAACAGATACGCAGTATTTT.

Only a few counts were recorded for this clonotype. For the CDR3, the DNA is TGTGCCAGCAGTTACTTGGGGATAATGGGAGCTTTCTTT. This gives the protein CASSYLGIMGAFF. The rearrangement links TRBV6-5 to TRBJ1-1; D remains unclear. The CDR3 runs to 13 residues. CDR1 is MNHEY and CDR2 is SVGAGI in the germline V gene. Deletions cut 1 base from V and 10 bases from J, with 13 bases between.

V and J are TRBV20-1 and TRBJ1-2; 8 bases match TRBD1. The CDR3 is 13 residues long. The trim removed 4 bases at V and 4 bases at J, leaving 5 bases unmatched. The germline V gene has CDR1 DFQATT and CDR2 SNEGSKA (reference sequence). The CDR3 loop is CSATTGDGYGYTF. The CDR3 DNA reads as TGCAGTGCTACGACAGGGGACGGCTATGGCTACACCTTC.

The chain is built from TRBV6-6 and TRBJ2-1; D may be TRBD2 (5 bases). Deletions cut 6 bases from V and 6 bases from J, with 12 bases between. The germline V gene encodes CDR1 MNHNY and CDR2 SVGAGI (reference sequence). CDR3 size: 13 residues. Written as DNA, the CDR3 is TGTGCCAGCAGAACCGGGGAAGGCAATGAGCAGTTCTTC. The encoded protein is CASRTGEGNEQFF.

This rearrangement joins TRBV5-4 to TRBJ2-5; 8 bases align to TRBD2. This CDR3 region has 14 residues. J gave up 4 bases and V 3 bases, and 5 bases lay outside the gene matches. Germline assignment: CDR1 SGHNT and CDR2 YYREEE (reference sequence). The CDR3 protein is CASSYGLAGETQYF. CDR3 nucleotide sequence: TGTGCCAGCAGCTACGGCCTAGCGGGAGAGACCCAGTACTTC.

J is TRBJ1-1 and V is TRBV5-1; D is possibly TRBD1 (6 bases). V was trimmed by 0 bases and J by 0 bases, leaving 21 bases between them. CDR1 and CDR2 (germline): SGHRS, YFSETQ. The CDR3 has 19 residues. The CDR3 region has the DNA TGCGCCAGCAGCTTGGTTTTGGGTTCGGGACAACTGATGAACACTGAAGCTTTCTTT. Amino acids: CASSLVLGSGQLMNTEAFF.